This T cell receptor beta chain originates from a study of control samples from healthy donors and cancer patients. CDR1 SGHDT and CDR2 YYEEEE come from the germline V gene. Trimming removed 3 bases from V and 5 bases from J; junction bases left unmatched: 3. The CDR3 spans 13 residues. Repertoires were generated with immunoSEQ multiplex PCR, while TCRdb's copy carries only in-frame clones and drops some. Found here are 150,000 to 200,000 clones, about 90% of them singletons; the top ten hold approximately 2%. The genes are TRBV5-6 and TRBJ2-7; TRBD1 matches at 9 bases. The sequencing sample was made of blood. This receptor was identified in a woman aged 40 to 50 in good health. The CDR3 DNA reads TGTGCCAGCAGCTGGGACAGGGTGAACGAGCAGTACTTC. It yields the protein CASSWDRVNEQYF.